One TCR beta chain is described in this entry. Antigen unknown. The sample is drawn from a study of cytomegalovirus exposure and HLA in healthy donors. Study-wide results and limits: The productive fraction for most TCR beta V segments was about 87% or about 30% in an earlier analysis. Association with HLA alleles at 0.05 false discovery rate was found for roughly 17,000 TCR beta sequences in a later analysis. Within the data, a cluster of highly shared sequence variants was likely a sequencing artifact.

Primers: 60 Vbeta forward and 13 Jbeta reverse. TCRdb's copy holds only in-frame clones and misses some; the assay was immunoSEQ multiplex PCR. The data hold some 130,000 clones, with about 72% observed a single time. This CDR3 is built from 14 residues. Trimming at V came to 0 bases and at J to 5 bases, leaving 4 bases not matched to a gene. From germline, CDR1 is SGDLS and CDR2 YYNGEE. Sequencing used PBMCs. The chain recombines TRBV9 with TRBJ1-1, with TRBD1 matching 7 bases. This TCR came from a female donor in good health and CMV-seronegative. The CDR3 protein is CASSVGRGLTEAFF. The DNA of the CDR3 is TGTGCCAGCAGCGTAGGTAGGGGGCTGACTGAAGCTTTCTTT.